The clone carrying this TCR beta chain was counted only a few times. The antigen remains unidentified. These data come from a study of T cell repertoires in cytomegalovirus infection. The junction had 10 bases not matched to a gene; V was cut back by 3 bases and J by 0 bases. Germline loops: CDR1 SNHLY, CDR2 FYNNEI. CDR3 length equals 18 residues. Each CDR3 protein gets one entry after TCRdb re-called the reads with MiXCR. The repertoire includes just over 450,000 distinct CDR3 sequences, roughly 46% of them detected once, and 43% sits in the top ten. This clonotype was obtained from a human donor in good health (CMV status not recorded). Some clones in this sample may be carry-over from other donors' samples. Sequenced here: cultured PBMCs, sampled from culture after CMV antigen stimulation. The chain is built from TRBV2 and TRBJ2-4; TRBD1 aligns across 8 bases. The CDR3, as DNA: TGTGCCAGCAGTGACCCGACAGGGGCCTATCTAGCCAAAAACATTCAGTACTTC. This translates into CASSDPTGAYLAKNIQYF. The entire variable domain, with the rest obtained from reference TRBV2 and TRBJ2-4, is as follows: EPEVTQTPSHQVTQMGQEVILRCVPISNHLYFYWYRQILGQKVEFLVSFYNNEISEKSEIFDDQFSVERPDGSNFTLKIRSTKLEDSAMYFCASSDPTGAYLAKNIQYFGAGTRLSVL.